Included here is one TCR beta chain sequence, with context. Its antigen is not identified. The CDR3 length is 15 residues. The J segment lost 6 bases and the V segment lost 2 bases, leaving 6 bases of the junction unmatched. Looked up from germline, CDR1 is SGHVS and CDR2 is FNYEAQ. This sample is part of a study of T cells in localized non-small cell lung cancer. General study results and limits: In uninvolved adjacent lung, T cell clonality reached its highest value, exceeding tumor. Owing to sequencing of a solitary tumor region, heterogeneity cannot be discounted. Adjacent lung exhibited a median of 57 among the 100 most abundant tumor clones.

Clones were sequenced by immunoSEQ multiplex PCR, and TCRdb holds only the in-frame ones, with some missing. Found here are roughly 33,000 clones, about 90% of them singletons; the top ten hold more than 4%. This TCR derives from a man aged 35-69 years with stage I lung adenocarcinoma. Sequences were derived from peripheral blood, sampled before any cancer treatment. This chain links TRBV7-6 with TRBJ2-3; 9 bases fit TRBD1. Here the CDR3 DNA reads TGTGCCAGCAGCTTAAAAGGGACAGGGTGGGATACGCAGTATTTT. As protein: CASSLKGTGWDTQYF.